The clone carrying this T cell receptor (beta chain) was counted ten times or more. This entry comes from a study of T cells in Graves' hyperthyroidism and ophthalmopathy. TCR beta CDR3 sequences were amplified from RNA transcripts. The TCR CDR3 first-round RT-PCR relied on the HTBI primer set. Each CDR3 protein is one row after TCRdb ran MiXCR on the multiplex PCR reads. The sample contains almost 250,000 distinct CDR3 sequences, approximately 23% of which appear only once. The CDR3 runs to 12 residues. V lost 3 bases, J lost 1 base, and 7 bases lay in between. Germline CDR1 SQVTM, CDR2 ANQGSEA. This TCR was recovered from a woman in her forties with Graves' ophthalmopathy. Sequenced material: blood. This chain joins TRBV29-1 and TRBJ2-7; D is unclear. This CDR3 reads CSVEDDSYEQYF. The CDR3 bases are TGCAGCGTTGAGGATGATTCCTACGAGCAGTACTTC.